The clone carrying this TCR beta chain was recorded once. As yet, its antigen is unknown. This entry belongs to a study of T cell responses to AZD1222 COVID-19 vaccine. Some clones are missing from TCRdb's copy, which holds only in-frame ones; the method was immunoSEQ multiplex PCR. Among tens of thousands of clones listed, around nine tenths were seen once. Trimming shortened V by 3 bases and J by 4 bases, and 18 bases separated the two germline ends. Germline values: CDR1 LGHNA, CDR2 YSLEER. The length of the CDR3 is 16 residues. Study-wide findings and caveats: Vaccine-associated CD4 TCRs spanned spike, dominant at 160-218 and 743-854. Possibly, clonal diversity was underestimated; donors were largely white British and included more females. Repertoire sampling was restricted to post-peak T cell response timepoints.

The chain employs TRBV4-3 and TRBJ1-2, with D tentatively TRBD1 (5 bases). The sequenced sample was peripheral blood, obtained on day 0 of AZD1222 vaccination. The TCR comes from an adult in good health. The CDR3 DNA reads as TGCGCCAGCAGCCAGGTAACCCAAATGGACACCTATGGCTACACCTTC. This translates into CASSQVTQMDTYGYTF.